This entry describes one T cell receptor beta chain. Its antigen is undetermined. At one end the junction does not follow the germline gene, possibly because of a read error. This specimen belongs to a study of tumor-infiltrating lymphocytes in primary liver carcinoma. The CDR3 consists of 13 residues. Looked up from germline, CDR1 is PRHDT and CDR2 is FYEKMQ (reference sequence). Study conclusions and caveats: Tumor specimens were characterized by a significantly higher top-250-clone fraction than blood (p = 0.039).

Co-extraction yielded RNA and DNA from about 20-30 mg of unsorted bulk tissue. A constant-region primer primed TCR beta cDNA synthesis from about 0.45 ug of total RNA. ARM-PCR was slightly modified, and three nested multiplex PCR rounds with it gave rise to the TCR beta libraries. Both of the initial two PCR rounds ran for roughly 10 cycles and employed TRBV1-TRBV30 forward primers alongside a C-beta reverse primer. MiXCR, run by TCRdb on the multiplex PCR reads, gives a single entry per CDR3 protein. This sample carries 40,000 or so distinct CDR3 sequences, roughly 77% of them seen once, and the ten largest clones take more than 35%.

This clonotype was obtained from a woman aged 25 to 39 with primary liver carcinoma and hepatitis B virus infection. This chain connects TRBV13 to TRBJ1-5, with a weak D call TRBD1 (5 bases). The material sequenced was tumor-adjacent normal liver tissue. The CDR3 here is CASSTQGNQPHHF. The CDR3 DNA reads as TGTGCCAGCAGTACCCAGGGCAATCAGCCCCATCATTTT.